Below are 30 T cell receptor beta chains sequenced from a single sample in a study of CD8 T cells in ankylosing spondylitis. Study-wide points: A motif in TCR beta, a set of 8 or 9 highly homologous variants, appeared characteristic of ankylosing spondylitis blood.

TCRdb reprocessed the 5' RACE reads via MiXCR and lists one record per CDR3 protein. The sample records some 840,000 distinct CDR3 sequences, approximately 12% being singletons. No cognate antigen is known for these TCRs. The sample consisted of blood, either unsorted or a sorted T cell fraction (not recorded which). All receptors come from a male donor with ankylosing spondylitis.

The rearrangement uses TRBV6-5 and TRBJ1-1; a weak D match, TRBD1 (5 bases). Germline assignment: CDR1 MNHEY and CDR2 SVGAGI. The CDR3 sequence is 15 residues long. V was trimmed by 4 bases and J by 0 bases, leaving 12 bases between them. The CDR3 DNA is TGTGCCAGCAGTTCCCTTTGGGGGATGAACACTGAAGCTTTCTTT. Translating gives CASSSLWGMNTEAFF.

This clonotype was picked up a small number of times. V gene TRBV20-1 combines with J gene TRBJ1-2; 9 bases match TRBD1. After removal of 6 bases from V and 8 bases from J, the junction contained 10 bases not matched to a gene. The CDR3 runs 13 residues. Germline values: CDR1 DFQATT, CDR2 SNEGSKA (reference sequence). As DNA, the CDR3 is TGCAGTGCCCCGGGACAGGGAAGTCAGGGCTACACCTTC. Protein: CSAPGQGSQGYTF.

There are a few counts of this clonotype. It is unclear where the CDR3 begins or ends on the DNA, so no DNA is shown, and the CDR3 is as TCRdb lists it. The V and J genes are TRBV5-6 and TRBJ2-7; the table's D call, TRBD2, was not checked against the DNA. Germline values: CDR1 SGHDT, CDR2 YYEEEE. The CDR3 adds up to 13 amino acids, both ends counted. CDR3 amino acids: CASSWAEGTGEYF.

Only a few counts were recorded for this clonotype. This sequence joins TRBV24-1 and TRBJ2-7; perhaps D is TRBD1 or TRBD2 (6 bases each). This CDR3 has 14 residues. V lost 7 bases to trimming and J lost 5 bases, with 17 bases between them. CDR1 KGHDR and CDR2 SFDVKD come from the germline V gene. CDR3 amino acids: CATRAGQGSDEQYF. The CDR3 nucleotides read TGTGCCACCAGGGCGGGGCAGGGGAGTGACGAGCAGTACTTC.

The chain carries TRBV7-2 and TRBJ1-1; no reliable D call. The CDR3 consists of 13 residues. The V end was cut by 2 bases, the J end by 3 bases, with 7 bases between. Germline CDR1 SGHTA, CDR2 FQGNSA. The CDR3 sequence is CASSLSGYTEAFF. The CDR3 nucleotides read TGTGCCAGCAGCTTATCGGGGTACACTGAAGCTTTCTTT.

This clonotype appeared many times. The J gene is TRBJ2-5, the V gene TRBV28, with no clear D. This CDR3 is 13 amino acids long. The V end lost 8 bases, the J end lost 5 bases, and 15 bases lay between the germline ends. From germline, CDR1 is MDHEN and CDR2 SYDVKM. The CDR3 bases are TGTGCCAGCGGGGATCCTTACGGGGAGACCCAGTACTTC. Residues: CASGDPYGETQYF.

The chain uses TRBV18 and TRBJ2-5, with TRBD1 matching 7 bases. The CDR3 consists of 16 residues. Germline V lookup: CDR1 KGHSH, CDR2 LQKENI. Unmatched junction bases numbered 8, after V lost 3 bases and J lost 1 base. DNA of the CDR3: TGTGCCAGCTCACCTCGCCCGGGACAGTCCCAAGAGACCCAGTACTTC. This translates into CASSPRPGQSQETQYF.

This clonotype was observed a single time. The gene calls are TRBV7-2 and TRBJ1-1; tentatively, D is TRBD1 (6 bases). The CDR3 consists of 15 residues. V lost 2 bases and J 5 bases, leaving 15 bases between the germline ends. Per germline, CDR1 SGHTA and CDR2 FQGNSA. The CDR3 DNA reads TGTGCCAGCAGCTTAAAAGGGGGGGCCTCGACTGAAGCTTTCTTT. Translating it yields CASSLKGGASTEAFF.

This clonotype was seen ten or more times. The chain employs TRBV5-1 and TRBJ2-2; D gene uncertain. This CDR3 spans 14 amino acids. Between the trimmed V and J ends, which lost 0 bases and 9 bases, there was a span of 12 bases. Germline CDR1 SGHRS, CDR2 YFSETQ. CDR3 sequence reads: CASSLDINRRELFF. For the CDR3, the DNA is TGCGCCAGCAGCTTGGATATTAATCGGAGGGAGCTGTTTTTT.

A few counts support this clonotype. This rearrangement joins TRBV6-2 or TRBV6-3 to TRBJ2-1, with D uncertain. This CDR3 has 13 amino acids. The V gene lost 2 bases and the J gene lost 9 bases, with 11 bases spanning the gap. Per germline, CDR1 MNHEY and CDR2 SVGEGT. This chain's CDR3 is CASSYRPASEQFF. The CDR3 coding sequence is TGTGCCAGCAGTTACAGGCCAGCGTCTGAGCAGTTCTTC.

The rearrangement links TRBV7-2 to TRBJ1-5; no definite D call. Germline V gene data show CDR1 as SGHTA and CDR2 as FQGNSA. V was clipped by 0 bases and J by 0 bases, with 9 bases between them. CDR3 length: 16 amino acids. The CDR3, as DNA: TGTGCCAGCAGCTTAGCGCTGGGTTATAGCAATCAGCCCCAGCATTTT. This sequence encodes CASSLALGYSNQPQHF.

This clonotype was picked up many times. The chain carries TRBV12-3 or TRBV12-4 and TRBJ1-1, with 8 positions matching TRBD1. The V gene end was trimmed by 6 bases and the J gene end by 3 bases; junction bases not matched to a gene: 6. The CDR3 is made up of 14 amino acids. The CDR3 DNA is TGTGCCAGCAGCCGGACAGGGTGGTACACTGAAGCTTTCTTT. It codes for CASSRTGWYTEAFF.

In DNA, the CDR3 is TGCGCCAGCCGCTACAGGGGAGGGGACTATGGCTACACCTTC. Translated: CASRYRGGDYGYTF. The V call is TRBV5-1, the J call TRBJ1-2; the match to TRBD1 covers 7 bases. The V segment lost 7 bases and the J segment 3 bases; nucleotides outside the gene matches: 9. The CDR3 length is 14 residues. Per the germline V gene, CDR1 is SGHRS and CDR2 is YFSETQ.

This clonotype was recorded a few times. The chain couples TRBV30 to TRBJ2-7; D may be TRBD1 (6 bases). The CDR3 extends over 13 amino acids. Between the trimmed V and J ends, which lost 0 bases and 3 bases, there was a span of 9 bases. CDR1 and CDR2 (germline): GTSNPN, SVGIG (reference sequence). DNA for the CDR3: TGTGCCTGGAGTGTACAAGGGGGCTACGAGCAGTACTTC. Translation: CAWSVQGGYEQYF.

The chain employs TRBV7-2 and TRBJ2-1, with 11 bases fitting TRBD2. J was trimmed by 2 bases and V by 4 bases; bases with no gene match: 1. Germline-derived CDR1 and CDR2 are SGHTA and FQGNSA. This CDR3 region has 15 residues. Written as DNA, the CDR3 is TGTGCCAGCAGCTCTAGCGGGGGGACCTACAATGAGCAGTTCTTC. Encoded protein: CASSSSGGTYNEQFF.

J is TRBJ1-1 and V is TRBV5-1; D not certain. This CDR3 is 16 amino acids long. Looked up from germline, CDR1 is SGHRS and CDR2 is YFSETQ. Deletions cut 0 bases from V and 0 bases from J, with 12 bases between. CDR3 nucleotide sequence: TGCGCCAGCAGCTTGGTCGCCGGCGGTTTGAACACTGAAGCTTTCTTT. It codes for CASSLVAGGLNTEAFF. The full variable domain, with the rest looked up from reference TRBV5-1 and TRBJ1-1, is KAGVTQTPRYLIKTRGQQVTLSCSPISGHRSVSWYQQTPGQGLQFLFEYFSETQRNKGNFPGRFSGRQFSNSRSEMNVSTLELGDSALYLCASSLVAGGLNTEAFFGQGTRLTVV.

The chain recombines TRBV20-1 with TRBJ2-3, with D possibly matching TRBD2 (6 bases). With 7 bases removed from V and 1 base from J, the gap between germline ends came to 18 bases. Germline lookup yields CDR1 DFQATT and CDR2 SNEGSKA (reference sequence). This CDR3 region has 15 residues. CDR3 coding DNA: TGCAGTGGCCTCGGTCGGGAGCGGGGCACAGATACGCAGTATTTT. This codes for CSGLGRERGTDTQYF.

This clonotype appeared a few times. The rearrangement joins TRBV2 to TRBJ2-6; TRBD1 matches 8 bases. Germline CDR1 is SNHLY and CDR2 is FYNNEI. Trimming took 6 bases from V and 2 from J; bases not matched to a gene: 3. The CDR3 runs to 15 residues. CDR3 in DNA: TGTGCCAGCAGCGAACAGGGGGCTGGGGCCAACGTCCTGACTTTC. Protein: CASSEQGAGANVLTF.

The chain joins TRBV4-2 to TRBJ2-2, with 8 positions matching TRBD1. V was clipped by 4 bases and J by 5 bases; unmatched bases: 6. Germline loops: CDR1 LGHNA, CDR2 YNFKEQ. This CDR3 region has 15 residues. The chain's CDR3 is CASSPFRQGTGELFF. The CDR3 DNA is TGTGCCAGCAGCCCCTTCAGACAGGGGACCGGGGAGCTGTTTTTT.

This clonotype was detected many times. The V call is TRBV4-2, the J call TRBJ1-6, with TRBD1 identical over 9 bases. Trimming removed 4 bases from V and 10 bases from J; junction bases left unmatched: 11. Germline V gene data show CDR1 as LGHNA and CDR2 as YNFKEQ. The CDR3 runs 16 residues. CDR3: CASSPAGTGMASPLHF. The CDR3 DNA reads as TGTGCCAGCAGCCCCGCGGGGACAGGGATGGCGTCACCCCTCCACTTT.

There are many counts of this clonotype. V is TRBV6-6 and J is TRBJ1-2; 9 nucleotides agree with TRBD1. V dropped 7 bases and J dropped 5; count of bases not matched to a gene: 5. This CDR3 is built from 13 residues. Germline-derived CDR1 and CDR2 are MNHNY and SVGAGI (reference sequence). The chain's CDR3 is CASIPGQGYGYTF. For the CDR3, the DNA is TGTGCCAGCATTCCGGGACAGGGTTATGGCTACACCTTC.

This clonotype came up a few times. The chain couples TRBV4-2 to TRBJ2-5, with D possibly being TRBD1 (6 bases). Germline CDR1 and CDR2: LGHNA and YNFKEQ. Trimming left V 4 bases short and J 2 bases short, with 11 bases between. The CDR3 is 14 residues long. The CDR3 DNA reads TGTGCCAGCAGCCGGACAGAAATACAAGAGACCCAGTACTTC. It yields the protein CASSRTEIQETQYF.

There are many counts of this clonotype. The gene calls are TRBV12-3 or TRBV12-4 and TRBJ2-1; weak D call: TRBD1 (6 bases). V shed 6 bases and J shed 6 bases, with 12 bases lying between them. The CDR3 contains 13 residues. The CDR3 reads CASRFDRPNEQFF. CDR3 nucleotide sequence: TGTGCCAGCAGGTTCGACAGGCCCAATGAGCAGTTCTTC.

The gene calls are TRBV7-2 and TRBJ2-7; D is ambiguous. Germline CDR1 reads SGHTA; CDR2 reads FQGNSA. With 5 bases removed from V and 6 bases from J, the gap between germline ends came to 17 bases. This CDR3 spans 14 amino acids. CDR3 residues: CASSQGGLVTEQYF. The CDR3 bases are TGTGCCAGCAGCCAAGGCGGCTTAGTGACCGAGCAGTACTTC. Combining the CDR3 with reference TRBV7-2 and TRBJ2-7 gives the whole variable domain GAGVSQSPSNKVTEKGKDVELRCDPISGHTALYWYRQSLGQGLEFLIYFQGNSAPDKSGLPSDRFSAERTGGSVSTLTIQRTQQEDSAVYLCASSQGGLVTEQYFGPGTRLTVT.

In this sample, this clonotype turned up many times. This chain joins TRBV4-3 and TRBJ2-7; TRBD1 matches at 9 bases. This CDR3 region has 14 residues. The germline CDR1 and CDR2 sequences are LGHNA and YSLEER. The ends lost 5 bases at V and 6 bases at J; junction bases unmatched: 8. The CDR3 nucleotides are TGCGCCAGCAGCTTTAGGACAGGGGAGGCCGAGCAGTACTTC. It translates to CASSFRTGEAEQYF.

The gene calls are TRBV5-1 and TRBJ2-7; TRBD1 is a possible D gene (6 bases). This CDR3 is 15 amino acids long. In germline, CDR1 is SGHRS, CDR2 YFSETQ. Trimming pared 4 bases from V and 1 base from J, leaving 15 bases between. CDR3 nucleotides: TGCGCCAGCAGCGGCCAGGGGTCCTTATCCTACGAGCAGTACTTC. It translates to CASSGQGSLSYEQYF.

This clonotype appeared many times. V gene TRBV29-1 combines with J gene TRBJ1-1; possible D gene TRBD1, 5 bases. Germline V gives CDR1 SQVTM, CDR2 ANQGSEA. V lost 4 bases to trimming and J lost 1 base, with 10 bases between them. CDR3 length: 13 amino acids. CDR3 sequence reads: CSVVKGSNTEAFF. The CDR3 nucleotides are TGCAGCGTTGTTAAGGGGTCGAACACTGAAGCTTTCTTT.

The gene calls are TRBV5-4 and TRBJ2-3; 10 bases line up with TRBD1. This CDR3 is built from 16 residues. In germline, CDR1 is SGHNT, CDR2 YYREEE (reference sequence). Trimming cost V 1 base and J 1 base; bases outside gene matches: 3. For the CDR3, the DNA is TGTGCCAGCAGCTTGTCGGGGACAGGGGGCACAGATACGCAGTATTTT. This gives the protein CASSLSGTGGTDTQYF.

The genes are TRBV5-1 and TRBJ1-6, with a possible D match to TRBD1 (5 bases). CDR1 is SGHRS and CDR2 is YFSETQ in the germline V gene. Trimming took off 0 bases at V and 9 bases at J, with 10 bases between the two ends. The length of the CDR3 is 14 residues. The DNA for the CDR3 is TGCGCCAGCAGCTTGGCAGGGTTAAGTTCACCCCTCCACTTT. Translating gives CASSLAGLSSPLHF.

The DNA for the CDR3 is TGTGCCAGCAGCGTAGATTTTAACACTGAAGCTTTCTTT. It translates to CASSVDFNTEAFF. This chain uses TRBV9 with TRBJ1-1; the D is unclear. Trimming left V 0 bases short and J 2 bases short, with 5 bases between. The CDR3 totals 13 residues. Germline CDR1 is SGDLS and CDR2 is YYNGEE. Full variable domain (rest looked up from reference TRBV9 and TRBJ1-1): DSGVTQTPKHLITATGQRVTLRCSPRSGDLSVYWYQQSLDQGLQFLIQYYNGEERAKGNILERFSAQQFPDLHSELNLSSLELGDSALYFCASSVDFNTEAFFGQGTRLTVV.